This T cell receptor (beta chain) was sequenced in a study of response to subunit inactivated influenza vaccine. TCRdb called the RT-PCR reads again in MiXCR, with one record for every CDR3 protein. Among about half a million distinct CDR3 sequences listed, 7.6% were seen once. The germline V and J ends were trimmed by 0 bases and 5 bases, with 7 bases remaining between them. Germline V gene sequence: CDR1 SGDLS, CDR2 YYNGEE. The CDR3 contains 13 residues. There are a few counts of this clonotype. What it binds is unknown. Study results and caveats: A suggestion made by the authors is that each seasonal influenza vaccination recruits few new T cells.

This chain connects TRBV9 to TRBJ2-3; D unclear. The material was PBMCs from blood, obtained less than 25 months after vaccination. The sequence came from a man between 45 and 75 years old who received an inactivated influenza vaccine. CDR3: CASSVGRVDTQYF. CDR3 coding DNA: TGTGCCAGCAGCGTAGGACGGGTAGATACGCAGTATTTT.